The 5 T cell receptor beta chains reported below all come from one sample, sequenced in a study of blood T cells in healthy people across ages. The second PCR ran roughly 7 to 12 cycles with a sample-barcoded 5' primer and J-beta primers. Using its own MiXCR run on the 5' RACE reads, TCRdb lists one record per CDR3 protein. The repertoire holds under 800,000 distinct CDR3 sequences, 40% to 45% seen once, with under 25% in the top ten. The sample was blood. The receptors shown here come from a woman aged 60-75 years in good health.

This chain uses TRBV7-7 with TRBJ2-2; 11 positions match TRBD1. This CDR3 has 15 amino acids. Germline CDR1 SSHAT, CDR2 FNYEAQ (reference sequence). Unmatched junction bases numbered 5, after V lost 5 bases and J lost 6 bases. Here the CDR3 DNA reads TGTGCCAGCAGCCCCCGGACAGGGGGCTCCGGGGAGCTGTTTTTT. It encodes CASSPRTGGSGELFF.

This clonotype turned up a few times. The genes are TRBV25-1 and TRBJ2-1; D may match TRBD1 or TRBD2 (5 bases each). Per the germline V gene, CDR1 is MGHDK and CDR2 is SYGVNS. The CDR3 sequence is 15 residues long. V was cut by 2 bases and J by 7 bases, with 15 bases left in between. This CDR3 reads CASSEGGLGYNEQFF. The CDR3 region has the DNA TGTGCCAGCAGTGAAGGGGGATTGGGCTATAATGAGCAGTTCTTC. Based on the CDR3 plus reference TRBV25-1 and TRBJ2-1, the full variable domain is EADIYQTPRYLVIGTGKKITLECSQTMGHDKMYWYQQDPGMELHLIHYSYGVNSTEKGDLSSESTVSRIRTEHFPLTLESARPSHTSQYLCASSEGGLGYNEQFFGPGTRLTVL.

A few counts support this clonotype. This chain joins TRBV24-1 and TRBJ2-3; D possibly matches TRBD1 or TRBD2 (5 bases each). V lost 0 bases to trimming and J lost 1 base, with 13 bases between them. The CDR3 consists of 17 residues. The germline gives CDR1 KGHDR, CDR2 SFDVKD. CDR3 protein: CATSDLEFPGRTDTQYF. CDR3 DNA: TGTGCCACCAGTGATTTGGAGTTCCCGGGGCGCACAGATACGCAGTATTTT.

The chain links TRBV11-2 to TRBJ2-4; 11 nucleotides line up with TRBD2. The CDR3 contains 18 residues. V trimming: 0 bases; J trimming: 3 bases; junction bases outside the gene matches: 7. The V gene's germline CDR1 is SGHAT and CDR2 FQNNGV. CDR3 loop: CASSLDVFGTSGKNIQYF. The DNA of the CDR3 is TGTGCCAGCAGCTTAGATGTCTTCGGGACTAGCGGCAAAAACATTCAGTACTTC.

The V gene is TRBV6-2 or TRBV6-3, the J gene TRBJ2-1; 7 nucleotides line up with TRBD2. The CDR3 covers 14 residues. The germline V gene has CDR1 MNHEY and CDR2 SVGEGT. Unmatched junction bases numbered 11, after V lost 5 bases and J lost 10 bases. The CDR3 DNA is TGTGCCAGCAGTGGACTAGATCCCTATGGGGAGCAGTTCTTC. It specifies CASSGLDPYGEQFF.